This T cell receptor (beta chain) was sequenced for a study of neurological immune-mediated disorders. This clonotype was detected ten times or more. Documented time point: longitudinal time-point 2. Unsorted libraries were derived from 2 million PBMCs stored at -80 C. Using its own MiXCR run on the 5' RACE reads, TCRdb lists one record per CDR3 protein. This sample has about 80,000 distinct CDR3 sequences, with 5% to 6.5% found just once. The V end lost 3 bases, the J end lost 0 bases, and 15 bases lay between the germline ends. Germline CDR1 DFQATT, CDR2 SNEGSKA (reference sequence). CDR3 length: 16 residues.

The sample taken for sequencing was PBMCs. This TCR derives from a woman in her sixties or seventies with multiple sclerosis. V is TRBV20-1 and J is TRBJ2-1; D is ambiguous. CDR3 sequence: CSARLSTDLSYNEQFF. The CDR3, as DNA: TGCAGTGCTAGGCTTTCAACAGACCTCTCCTACAATGAGCAGTTCTTC.